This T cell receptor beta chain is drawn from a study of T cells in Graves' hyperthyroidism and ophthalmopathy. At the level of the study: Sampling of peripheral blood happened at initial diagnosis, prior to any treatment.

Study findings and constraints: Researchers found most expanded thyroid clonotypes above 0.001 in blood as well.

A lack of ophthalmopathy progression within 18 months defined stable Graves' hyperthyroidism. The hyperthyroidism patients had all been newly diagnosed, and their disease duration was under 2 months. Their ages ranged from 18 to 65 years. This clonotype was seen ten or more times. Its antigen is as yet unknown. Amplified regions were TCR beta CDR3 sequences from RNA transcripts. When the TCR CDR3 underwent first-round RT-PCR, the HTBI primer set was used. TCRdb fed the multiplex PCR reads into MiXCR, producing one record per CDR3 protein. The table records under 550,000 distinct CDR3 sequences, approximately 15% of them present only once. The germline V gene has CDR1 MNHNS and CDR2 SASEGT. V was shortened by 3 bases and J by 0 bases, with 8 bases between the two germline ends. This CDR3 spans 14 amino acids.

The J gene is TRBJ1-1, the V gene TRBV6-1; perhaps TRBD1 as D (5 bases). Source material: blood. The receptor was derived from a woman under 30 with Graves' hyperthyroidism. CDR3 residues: CASSDQGLNTEAFF. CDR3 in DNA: TGTGCCAGCAGTGACCAGGGACTGAACACTGAAGCTTTCTTT.